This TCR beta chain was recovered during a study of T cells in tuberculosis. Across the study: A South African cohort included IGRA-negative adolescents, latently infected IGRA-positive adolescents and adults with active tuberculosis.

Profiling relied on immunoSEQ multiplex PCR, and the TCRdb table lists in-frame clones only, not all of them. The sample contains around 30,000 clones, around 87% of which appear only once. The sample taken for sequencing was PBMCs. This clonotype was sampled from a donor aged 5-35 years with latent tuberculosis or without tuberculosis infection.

CDR3: CASSSRGTTNEKLFF. CDR3 nucleotide sequence: TGTGCCAGCAGTTCCCGGGGGACAACTAATGAAAAACTGTTTTTT. The chain combines TRBV27 with TRBJ1-4; TRBD1 is a possible D gene (5 bases). Trimming shortened V by 4 bases and J by 0 bases, and 9 bases separated the two germline ends. CDR3 size: 15 residues. Germline V gives CDR1 MNHEY, CDR2 SMNVEV (reference sequence).